Following are 6 T cell receptor beta chains from one sample sequenced in a study of blood T cell repertoires in COVID-19. The method was immunoSEQ multiplex PCR; TCRdb's version includes in-frame clones alone and lacks a portion of them. The profile covers 35,000 to 45,000 clones, with around 80% appearing a single time and roughly 17% taken by the ten largest. Sequences were obtained from peripheral blood. These receptors all stem from an older man with acute or convalescent COVID-19.

The CDR3 reads CAGGTGGPPNEKLFF. CDR3 sequence (DNA): TGTGCCGGAGGGACAGGGGGTCCCCCTAATGAAAAACTGTTTTTT. The chain links TRBV28 to TRBJ1-4, with TRBD1 matching 11 bases. Trimming at V came to 11 bases and at J to 3 bases, leaving 8 bases not matched to a gene. This CDR3 spans 15 amino acids. The germline V gene encodes CDR1 MDHEN and CDR2 SYDVKM.

The chain recombines TRBV4-1 with TRBJ1-5, with a tentative D call TRBD1 (6 bases). Germline V gene data show CDR1 as MGHRA and CDR2 as YSYEKL. The CDR3 length is 18 residues. Trimming pared 0 bases from V and 2 bases from J, leaving 17 bases between. As DNA, the CDR3 is TGCGCCAGCAGCCAAGAAGGGGGGGTAGGGTTGGGCAATCAGCCCCAGCATTTT. Its protein is CASSQEGGVGLGNQPQHF.

This clone was recorded a few times. The chain joins TRBV4-3 to TRBJ1-2; weak D call: TRBD1 (5 bases). The CDR3 loop spans 14 amino acids. CDR1 is LGHNA, CDR2 YSLEER, per germline. Deletions cut 0 bases from V and 4 bases from J, with 9 bases between. In DNA form, the CDR3 reads TGCGCCAGCAGCCAAGACAGGGTTTCCTATGGCTACACCTTC. It translates to CASSQDRVSYGYTF.

The chain is built from TRBV7-2 and TRBJ1-1; maybe TRBD1 (5 bases). The germline CDR1 and CDR2 sequences are SGHTA and FQGNSA. Trimming stripped 5 bases from V and 7 bases from J, with 20 bases between. CDR3 length: 15 residues. The DNA of the CDR3 is TGTGCCAGCAGCCCTCTTCTCCCTGGACATGATGAAGCTTTCTTT. Translating gives CASSPLLPGHDEAFF. Full variable domain (remainder filled in from reference TRBV7-2 and TRBJ1-1): GAGVSQSPSNKVTEKGKDVELRCDPISGHTALYWYRQSLGQGLEFLIYFQGNSAPDKSGLPSDRFSAERTGGSVSTLTIQRTQQEDSAVYLCASSPLLPGHDEAFFGQGTRLTVV.

This clone was found a few times. V gene TRBV7-8 combines with J gene TRBJ1-1; tentative D call: TRBD1 (6 bases). Germline CDR1 and CDR2: SGHVS and FQNEAQ. The CDR3 is 14 amino acids. Deletions cut 1 base from V and 6 bases from J, with 12 bases between. In DNA form, the CDR3 reads TGTGCCAGCAGCTTAGGTACAGGGATCGCTGAAGCTTTCTTT. Amino acid sequence: CASSLGTGIAEAFF.

The genes are TRBV5-1 and TRBJ2-3; 12 bases fit TRBD2. The CDR3 extends over 17 amino acids. With 5 bases clipped from V and 3 bases from J, the junction kept 10 bases outside the gene matches. The germline V gene has CDR1 SGHRS and CDR2 YFSETQ. The CDR3: CASSRTVTSGRTDTQYF. The CDR3 coding sequence is TGCGCCAGCAGTCGGACGGTGACTAGCGGGAGAACAGATACGCAGTATTTT.